This TCR beta chain originates from a study of identical twins. The ends lost 4 bases at V and 3 bases at J; junction bases unmatched: 20. The germline CDR1 and CDR2 sequences are SGHAT and FQNNGV. This CDR3 spans 19 amino acids. This clonotype has just a few counts. Its matching antigen is unknown. One entry per CDR3 protein results from TCRdb running MiXCR on the 5' RACE reads. The data show roughly 1,500,000 distinct CDR3 sequences, 32% seen once. Study outcomes and limitations: There was an excess of low generation probability in the out-of-frame alpha sequences that twins shared.

The chain carries TRBV11-2 and TRBJ2-5, with TRBD1 matching over 7 bases. The TCR comes from a newborn girl in good health. Sequencing used cord blood. Here the CDR3 DNA reads TGTGCCAGCAGCTCCCGGACAGGCGCGACTGGTGATCCCGAAGAGACCCAGTACTTC. It is translated as CASSSRTGATGDPEETQYF.